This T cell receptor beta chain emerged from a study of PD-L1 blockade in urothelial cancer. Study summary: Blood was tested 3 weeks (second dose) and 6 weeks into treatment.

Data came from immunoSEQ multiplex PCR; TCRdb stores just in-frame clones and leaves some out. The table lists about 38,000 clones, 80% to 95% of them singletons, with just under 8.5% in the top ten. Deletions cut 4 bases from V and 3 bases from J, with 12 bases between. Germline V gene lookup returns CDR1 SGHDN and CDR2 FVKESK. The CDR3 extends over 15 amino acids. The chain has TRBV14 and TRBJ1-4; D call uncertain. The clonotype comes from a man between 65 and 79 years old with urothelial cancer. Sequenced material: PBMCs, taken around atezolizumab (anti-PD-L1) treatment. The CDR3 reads CASSRAGFANEKLFF. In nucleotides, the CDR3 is TGTGCCAGCAGCCGTGCGGGGTTTGCTAATGAAAAACTGTTTTTT.